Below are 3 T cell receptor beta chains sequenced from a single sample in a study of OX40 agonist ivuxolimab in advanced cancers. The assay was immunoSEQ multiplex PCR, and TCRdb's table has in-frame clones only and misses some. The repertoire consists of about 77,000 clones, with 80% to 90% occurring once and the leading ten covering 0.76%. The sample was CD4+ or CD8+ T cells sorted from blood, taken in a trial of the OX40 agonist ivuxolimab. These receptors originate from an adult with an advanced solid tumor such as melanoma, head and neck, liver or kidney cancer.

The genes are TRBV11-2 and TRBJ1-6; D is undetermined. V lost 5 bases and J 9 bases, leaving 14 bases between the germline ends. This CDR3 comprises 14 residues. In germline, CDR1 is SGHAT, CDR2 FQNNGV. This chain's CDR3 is CASSALTGSSPLHF. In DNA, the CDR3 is TGTGCCAGCAGCGCGTTGACTGGGTCTTCACCCCTCCACTTT.

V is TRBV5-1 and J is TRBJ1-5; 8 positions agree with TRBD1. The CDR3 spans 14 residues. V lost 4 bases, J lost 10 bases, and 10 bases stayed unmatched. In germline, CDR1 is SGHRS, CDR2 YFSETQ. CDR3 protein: CASSPETGVVPQHF. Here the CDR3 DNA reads TGCGCCAGCAGCCCAGAGACAGGGGTCGTACCCCAGCATTTT.

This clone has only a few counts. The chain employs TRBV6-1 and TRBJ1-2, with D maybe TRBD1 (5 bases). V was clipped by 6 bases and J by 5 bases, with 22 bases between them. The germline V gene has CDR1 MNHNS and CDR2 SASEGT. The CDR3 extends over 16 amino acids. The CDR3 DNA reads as TGTGCCAGCAGCGAACCGGGACGTAGTCAATTTTATGGCTACACCTTC. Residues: CASSEPGRSQFYGYTF.